The entry below describes one T cell receptor beta chain. Its target is not known. This record comes from a study of T cell responses to AZD1222 COVID-19 vaccine. About the research overall: The study pooled second doses at about 4 or about 12 weeks.

Study outcomes and limitations: Just a handful of AZD1222 recipients tested seropositive at baseline. Unmutated variant regions are reportedly the target of nearly half of TCRs that are spike-specific.

Trimming left V 4 bases short and J 1 base short, with 14 bases between. Per germline, CDR1 SGHNT and CDR2 YYREEE (reference sequence). The CDR3 covers 16 residues. Data came from immunoSEQ multiplex PCR; TCRdb stores just in-frame clones and leaves some out. The sample records 90,000 to 130,000 clones, approximately 90% being singletons. The material sequenced was peripheral blood, taken on day 0 of AZD1222 vaccination. V and J are TRBV5-4 and TRBJ2-2; D perhaps matches TRBD1 (6 bases). The source of this sequence is an adult in good health. The CDR3 region has the DNA TGTGCCAGCAGCCCCGGGACATCCCTGAACACCGGGGAGCTGTTTTTT. Protein product: CASSPGTSLNTGELFF.